The present entry profiles one TCR beta chain with its context. Its target is unknown. The sample belongs to a study of T cell repertoires in cytomegalovirus infection. Study as a whole: CMV epitopes that were recently identified and HLA-C-restricted were used alongside well-studied HLA-B-restricted ones. Both CMV infection and a matching HLA type were indicated by public TCR beta signatures. Whole-study results and caveats: Cumulative public TCR beta family frequency identified CMV carriers with the relevant HLA. CMV-specific TCR beta clonotypes restricted by HLA-C dominated the ex vivo response.

TCRdb reprocessed the reads with MiXCR, giving one entry per CDR3 protein. The data contain some 800,000 distinct CDR3 sequences, 25% to 30% of them seen just once; the ten biggest clones take up under 15%. The CDR3 totals 15 residues. V lost 0 bases and J 7 bases, leaving 13 bases between the germline ends. The germline V gene encodes CDR1 LNHNV and CDR2 YYDKDF (reference sequence). The chain recombines TRBV15 with TRBJ2-1; D remains ambiguous. Sequenced here: cultured CD8+ T cells from PBMCs, sampled from culture after CMV antigen stimulation. The clonotype originates from a human donor in good health (CMV status not recorded). Some clones in this sample may be carry-over from other donors' samples. CDR3 protein: CATSRDLGQLNEQFF. For the CDR3, the DNA is TGTGCCACCAGCAGAGATCTCGGGCAGCTGAATGAGCAGTTCTTC.